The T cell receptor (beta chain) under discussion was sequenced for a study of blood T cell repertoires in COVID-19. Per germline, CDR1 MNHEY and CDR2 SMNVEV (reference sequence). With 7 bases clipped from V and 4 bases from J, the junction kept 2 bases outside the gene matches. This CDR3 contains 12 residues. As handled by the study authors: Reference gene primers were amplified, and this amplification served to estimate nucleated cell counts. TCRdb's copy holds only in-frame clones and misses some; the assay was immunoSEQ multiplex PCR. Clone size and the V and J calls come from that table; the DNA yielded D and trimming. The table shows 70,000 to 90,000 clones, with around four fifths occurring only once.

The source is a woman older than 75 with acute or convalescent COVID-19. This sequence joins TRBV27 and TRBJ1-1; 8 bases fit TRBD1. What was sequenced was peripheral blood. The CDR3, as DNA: TGTGCCAGCAAAACAGGGGGCACTGAAGCTTTCTTT. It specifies CASKTGGTEAFF.